This T cell receptor beta chain is drawn from a study of post-analysis software for immune sequencing data. General study points: Multiple sclerosis patients showed significantly lower normalized Chao1 diversity than controls did. Comparison of patients with controls showed five TRBV segments more frequent in patients, TRBV5-6, TRBV5-1 and TRBV20-1 among them. F measure grouped same-batch samples tightly together.

This clonotype occurred once. Its antigen is currently unknown. V was pared by 7 bases and J by 4 bases, with 24 bases between. This CDR3 is 17 amino acids long. Per germline, CDR1 MNHNS and CDR2 SASEGT. Unique-molecular-identifier-tagged TCR beta cDNA libraries were used. Each CDR3 protein gets one entry after TCRdb re-called the PCR reads with MiXCR. In the table there are roughly 410,000 distinct CDR3 sequences, less than 40% of which are singletons. The chain has TRBV6-1 and TRBJ2-3, with D hard to call. This receptor was obtained from a girl between 10 and 17 years old with multiple sclerosis. Source material: blood. CDR3 sequence (DNA): TGTGCCAGCATCCCATCAGGCATAGTTTATGGGGCAGATACGCAGTATTTT. Protein sequence: CASIPSGIVYGADTQYF.